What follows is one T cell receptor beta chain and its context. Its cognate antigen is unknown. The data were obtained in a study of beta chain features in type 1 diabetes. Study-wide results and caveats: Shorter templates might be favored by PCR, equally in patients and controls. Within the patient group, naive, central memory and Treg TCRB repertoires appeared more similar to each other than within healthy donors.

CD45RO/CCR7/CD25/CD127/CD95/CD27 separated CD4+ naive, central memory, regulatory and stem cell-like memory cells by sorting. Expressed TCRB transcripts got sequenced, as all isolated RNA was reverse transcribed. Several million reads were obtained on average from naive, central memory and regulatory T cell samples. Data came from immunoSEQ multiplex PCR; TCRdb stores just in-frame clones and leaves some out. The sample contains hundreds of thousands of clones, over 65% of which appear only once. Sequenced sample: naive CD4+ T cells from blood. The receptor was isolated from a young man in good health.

CDR3 sequence (DNA): TGTGCCTGGAGTGTCGGACCGGACACTGAAGCTTTCTTT. Protein product: CAWSVGPDTEAFF. The gene calls are TRBV30 and TRBJ1-1; D is unclear. The V and J ends lost 0 bases and 3 bases respectively, with 8 bases between them. The germline CDR1 and CDR2 sequences are GTSNPN and SVGIG (reference sequence). This CDR3 contains 13 residues.